This passage covers 25 T cell receptor beta chains from one sample sequenced in a study of T cell responses to AZD1222 COVID-19 vaccine. The method was immunoSEQ multiplex PCR; TCRdb's version includes in-frame clones alone and lacks a portion of them. The sample lists about 160,000 clones, 88% occurring once. The sample consisted of peripheral blood, taken on day 0 of AZD1222 vaccination. These receptors all come from an adult in good health.

The chain is built from TRBV6-6 and TRBJ1-1; D is unclear. In germline, CDR1 is MNHNY, CDR2 SVGAGI (reference sequence). V lost 2 bases and J lost 1, with 8 bases in between. CDR3 length: 14 amino acids. The CDR3 here is CASSYDAANTEAFF. In DNA, the CDR3 is TGTGCCAGCAGTTACGACGCGGCGAACACTGAAGCTTTCTTT.

DNA of the CDR3: TGTGCCAGCCAGATCGGGAGTATCTCCTACAATGAGCAGTTCTTC. Amino acid sequence: CASQIGSISYNEQFF. This chain links TRBV7-8 with TRBJ2-1; the D gene is possibly TRBD2 (6 bases). Trimming stripped 8 bases from V and 0 bases from J, with 14 bases between. This CDR3 has 15 amino acids. The germline V gene encodes CDR1 SGHVS and CDR2 FQNEAQ. The whole variable domain, remainder taken from reference TRBV7-8 and TRBJ2-1, is GAGVSQSPRYKVAKRGQDVALRCDPISGHVSLFWYQQALGQGPEFLTYFQNEAQLDKSGLPSDRFFAERPEGSVSTLKIQRTQQEDSAVYLCASQIGSISYNEQFFGPGTRLTVL.

CDR3 residues: CASSLGGGGTDTQYF. In nucleotides, the CDR3 is TGTGCCAGCAGCTTAGGCGGCGGCGGAACAGATACGCAGTATTTT. The chain employs TRBV13 and TRBJ2-3, with D unclear. The germline V gene encodes CDR1 PRHDT and CDR2 FYEKMQ (reference sequence). The CDR3 length is 15 residues. The V end was cut by 0 bases, the J end by 3 bases, with 10 bases between.

V is TRBV5-6 and J is TRBJ1-1; TRBD1 is a possible D gene (5 bases). The CDR3 spans 14 residues. Looked up from germline, CDR1 is SGHDT and CDR2 is YYEEEE. V was clipped by 1 base and J by 3 bases, with 10 bases between them. DNA of the CDR3: TGTGCCAGCAGCTTGCCGACAGACTACACTGAAGCTTTCTTT. It codes for CASSLPTDYTEAFF. The complete variable domain, with remaining parts taken from reference TRBV5-6 and TRBJ1-1, reads DAGVTQSPTHLIKTRGQQVTLRCSPKSGHDTVSWYQQALGQGPQFIFQYYEEEERQRGNFPDRFSGHQFPNYSSELNVNALLLGDSALYLCASSLPTDYTEAFFGQGTRLTVV.

This chain uses TRBV9 with TRBJ2-2; D may correspond to TRBD1 or TRBD2 (5 bases each). The germline CDR1 and CDR2 sequences are SGDLS and YYNGEE. The CDR3 is 18 amino acids. The V and J ends lost 0 bases and 2 bases respectively, with 17 bases between them. CDR3: CASSVEPPGGGNTGELFF. The DNA of the CDR3 is TGTGCCAGCAGCGTAGAGCCCCCAGGTGGGGGAAACACCGGGGAGCTGTTTTTT.

The V gene is TRBV7-3, the J gene TRBJ2-1; 12 bases line up with TRBD2. The CDR3 is made up of 16 amino acids. The germline V gene has CDR1 SGHTA and CDR2 FQGTGA. J gave up 7 bases and V 0 bases, and 4 bases lay outside the gene matches. Written as DNA, the CDR3 is TGTGCCAGCAGCTTAACTGCTAGCGGGGGGGTTAATGAGCAGTTCTTC. Its translation is CASSLTASGGVNEQFF.

V is TRBV7-5 and J is TRBJ1-2; TRBD1 is taken as the D call from the table, unchecked against the DNA. TRBV7-5 is a documented pseudogene. CDR3 length: 14 amino acids. CDR3 residues: CARSNPGQGDGYTF. CDR3 nucleotides: TGTGCCAGAAGCAACCCGGGACAGGGAGATGGCTACACCTTC.

V and J are TRBV15 and TRBJ1-2; 10 bases map to TRBD1. V was clipped by 5 bases and J by 6 bases; unmatched bases: 9. Germline V gene sequence: CDR1 LNHNV, CDR2 YYDKDF (reference sequence). The length of the CDR3 is 15 residues. The CDR3 DNA reads TGTGCCACCAGCCGCAGGGACAGGGGAGGTGATGGCTACACCTTC. Its translation is CATSRRDRGGDGYTF.

The J gene is TRBJ1-1, the V gene TRBV12-3 or TRBV12-4; no clear D. CDR3 size: 11 residues. The V end was cut by 2 bases, the J end by 7 bases, with 5 bases between. CDR3 DNA: TGTGCCAGCAGTTTAATGTATGAAGCTTTCTTT. Amino acids: CASSLMYEAFF.

This chain connects TRBV6-2 or TRBV6-3 to TRBJ2-3; the match to TRBD2 covers 12 bases. The V gene's germline CDR1 is MNHEY and CDR2 SVGEGT. V was clipped by 6 bases and J by 2 bases; unmatched bases: 9. This CDR3 contains 17 residues. This chain's CDR3 is CASSAASGRVYTDTQYF. In DNA form, the CDR3 reads TGTGCCAGCAGCGCCGCTAGCGGGAGGGTTTACACAGATACGCAGTATTTT.

This clone was picked up one time. This rearrangement joins TRBV3-1 (or the pseudogene TRBV3-2) to TRBJ1-4; D is possibly TRBD1 (5 bases). The CDR3 spans 16 residues. V was shortened by 0 bases and J by 1 base, with 9 bases between the two germline ends. Germline V gene sequence: CDR1 LGHDT, CDR2 YNNKEL (reference sequence). CDR3 amino acids: CASSQDTGRTNEKLFF. The CDR3, as DNA: TGTGCCAGCAGCCAAGATACGGGACGAACTAATGAAAAACTGTTTTTT.

This chain uses TRBV4-2 with TRBJ1-4; D ambiguous. Trimming took 1 base from V and 4 from J, leaving 10 bases between them. There are 15 residues in the CDR3. Germline-derived CDR1 and CDR2 are LGHNA and YNFKEQ. The CDR3 DNA reads as TGTGCCAGCAGCCAAGGTGGCGGAGATAATGAAAAACTGTTTTTT. Its protein product is CASSQGGGDNEKLFF.

This clone qualifies as medium-sized. CDR3 region: CASSSASGSFETQYF. Here the CDR3 DNA reads TGTGCCAGCAGTTCAGCTAGCGGGAGTTTCGAGACCCAGTACTTC. The chain joins TRBV6-5 to TRBJ2-5; the match to TRBD2 covers 10 bases. The CDR3 is made up of 15 amino acids. CDR1 is MNHEY and CDR2 is SVGAGI in the germline V gene. V was pared by 4 bases and J by 5 bases, with 7 bases of the junction left unmatched.

CDR3 sequence reads: CASAGRAPLMNTEAFF. The CDR3 bases are TGCGCCAGTGCGGGACGCGCTCCTTTAATGAACACTGAAGCTTTCTTT. The chain is built from TRBV10-2 and TRBJ1-1; D might be TRBD1 (5 bases). The CDR3 extends over 16 amino acids. Trimming cost V 9 bases and J 0 bases, with 20 bases left between them. Germline CDR1 and CDR2: WSHSY and SAAADI.

The gene calls are TRBV7-2 and TRBJ2-5, with TRBD2 matching over 7 bases. After removal of 1 base from V and 5 bases from J, the junction contained 10 bases not matched to a gene. Germline values: CDR1 SGHTA, CDR2 FQGNSA. CDR3 length: 16 residues. CDR3: CASSLVASGRWETQYF. CDR3 in DNA: TGTGCCAGCAGCTTAGTAGCTAGCGGCAGATGGGAGACCCAGTACTTC.

The chain uses TRBV7-2 and TRBJ1-5; possible D gene TRBD1, 5 bases. Per the germline V gene, CDR1 is SGHTA and CDR2 is FQGNSA. V was cut by 3 bases and J by 5 bases, with 11 bases left in between. This CDR3 contains 14 residues. The CDR3 protein is CASSFPGRDQPQHF. CDR3 bases: TGTGCCAGCAGCTTCCCGGGACGGGATCAGCCCCAGCATTTT.

The chain links TRBV4-3 to TRBJ2-7; D may be TRBD2 (6 bases). Germline CDR1 reads LGHNA; CDR2 reads YSLEER. Trimming cost V 0 bases and J 10 bases, with 13 bases left between them. The CDR3 extends over 13 amino acids. The chain's CDR3 is CASSQDLLARQYF. Here the CDR3 DNA reads TGCGCCAGCAGCCAAGATCTACTAGCCCGTCAGTACTTC.

The chain carries TRBV19 and TRBJ1-2, with D unclear. The germline gives CDR1 LNHDA, CDR2 SQIVND (reference sequence). V lost 8 bases to trimming and J lost 3 bases, with 22 bases between them. The CDR3 length is 16 residues. CDR3: CASSRALWMADYGYTF. The CDR3 region has the DNA TGTGCCAGTTCCCGGGCCCTTTGGATGGCGGACTATGGCTACACCTTC.

The chain combines TRBV18 with TRBJ2-7, with TRBD1 matching 7 bases. The CDR3 extends over 14 amino acids. The germline V gene encodes CDR1 KGHSH and CDR2 LQKENI. The V segment lost 3 bases and the J segment 0 bases; nucleotides outside the gene matches: 2. The CDR3, as DNA: TGTGCCAGCTCACCCGGGGACAGCTCCTACGAGCAGTACTTC. Amino acids: CASSPGDSSYEQYF.

This chain connects TRBV3-1 (or the pseudogene TRBV3-2) to TRBJ1-6; the D is unclear. Germline V gives CDR1 LGHDT, CDR2 YNNKEL (reference sequence). The CDR3 extends over 15 amino acids. Trimming stripped 3 bases from V and 3 bases from J, with 9 bases between. The CDR3: CASSHGQRYNSPLHF. The CDR3 nucleotides read TGTGCCAGCAGCCATGGGCAGCGCTATAATTCACCCCTCCACTTT.

J is TRBJ1-3 and V is TRBV3-1 (or the pseudogene TRBV3-2); 8 bases align to TRBD1. Germline-derived CDR1 and CDR2 are LGHDT and YNNKEL (reference sequence). The V segment lost 3 bases and the J segment 8 bases; nucleotides outside the gene matches: 6. This CDR3 is built from 14 residues. The CDR3 protein is CASSQRDRTYTIYF. CDR3 bases: TGTGCCAGCAGCCAGCGGGACAGGACGTACACCATATATTTT.

The V and J genes are TRBV11-2 and TRBJ2-7; TRBD1 matches 8 bases. The CDR3 has 15 amino acids. V dropped 2 bases and J dropped 3; count of bases not matched to a gene: 6. Germline V lookup: CDR1 SGHAT, CDR2 FQNNGV. DNA for the CDR3: TGTGCCAGCAGCTTATCGGCAGGGGGCTTCTACGAGCAGTACTTC. It codes for CASSLSAGGFYEQYF.

The rearrangement links TRBV3-1 (or the pseudogene TRBV3-2) to TRBJ2-7, with D unresolved. Germline CDR1 is LGHDT and CDR2 is YNNKEL (reference sequence). The CDR3 consists of 12 residues. V lost 1 base and J lost 2, with 3 bases in between. The chain's CDR3 is CASSQGPYEQYF. In DNA, the CDR3 is TGTGCCAGCAGCCAAGGTCCCTACGAGCAGTACTTC.

This chain links TRBV18 with TRBJ2-4, with 7 bases that match TRBD1. CDR1 and CDR2 (germline): KGHSH, LQKENI. J was trimmed by 7 bases and V by 2 bases; bases with no gene match: 14. The CDR3 contains 17 residues. The CDR3 sequence is CASSPFEQGLERNIQYF. CDR3 nucleotides: TGTGCCAGCTCACCATTCGAACAGGGGTTGGAACGGAACATTCAGTACTTC.

The chain has TRBV24-1 and TRBJ1-1, with a tentative D call TRBD1 (5 bases). V shed 6 bases and J shed 4 bases, with 5 bases lying between them. Germline CDR1 and CDR2: KGHDR and SFDVKD. CDR3 length: 11 residues. CDR3 sequence reads: CATSQGTEAFF. CDR3 coding DNA: TGTGCCACCAGTCAGGGCACTGAAGCTTTCTTT.